The clone carrying this T cell receptor beta chain has only a few counts. Its antigen is as yet unknown. The sample comes from a study of T cells in Graves' hyperthyroidism and ophthalmopathy. The study, taken as a whole, reports: Most clonotypes that expanded in the thyroid above 0.001 also showed up in blood.

Trimming removed 7 bases from V and 3 bases from J, with 19 bases in between. This CDR3 has 15 amino acids. Authors of the study amplified TCR beta CDR3 regions from RNA transcripts. RT-PCR in the first round (using the HTBI primer set) targeted the TCR CDR3. TCRdb reprocessed the multiplex PCR reads via MiXCR and lists one record per CDR3 protein. The sample lists approximately 600,000 distinct CDR3 sequences; about a fifth were seen once. Diagnoses were made from clinical symptoms, serum measures (thyroxine and TRAb), thyroid ultrasound and orbital computed tomography. The PBMCs were taken from over 9.5 ml of fresh peripheral blood.

V usage is TRBV12-3 or TRBV12-4 and J usage is TRBJ2-7; tentatively, D is TRBD1 or TRBD2 (5 bases each). Material: blood. The sequence was collected from a man aged 25-45 years with Graves' ophthalmopathy. The CDR3 nucleotides are TGTGCCAGCAATAACTTCGGGGCCGGAGACTACGAGCAGTACTTC. It translates to CASNNFGAGDYEQYF.